This T cell receptor beta chain derives from a study of T cells in Graves' hyperthyroidism and ophthalmopathy (dated by TCRdb to between 2018 and 2021). About the study as a whole: Peripheral blood was collected at initial diagnosis, before any treatment. To identify distinguishing TCR V-J signatures, a discovery cohort of around 100 patients was used, comprising 40 to 45 with Graves' ophthalmopathy and approximately 58 with stable Graves' hyperthyroidism. An independent validation cohort of 18 to 20 hyperthyroidism patients and roughly 16 patients who later progressed to ophthalmopathy tested prospective prediction of ophthalmopathy. The 95 to 100 discovery patients were divided at random into training and test sets in a 7:3 ratio. In more than five Graves' hyperthyroidism patients, the study also compared T-cell repertoires from thyroid tissue with T-cell repertoires from blood. Once sampling was done, hyperthyroidism patients were given methimazole at a starting dose of 30 mg daily, whereas ophthalmopathy patients were given high-dose intravenous methylprednisolone. TCR Vbeta CDR3 sequencing of around 130 peripheral blood samples (approximately 44 ophthalmopathy, 75 to 80 hyperthyroidism and 17 progressor patients) is reported in the paper.

This clonotype was counted ten times or more. The antigen this receptor binds is unknown. No base-level quality is on record; no much larger clone is a single base apart. From its cysteine to its phenylalanine, the CDR3 spans 16 amino acids. The kept DNA is CDR3 alone, 48 bases in frame from the first base. The CDR1 and CDR2 encoded by the germline V gene are MNHNS and SASEGT. V lost 3 bases and J lost 0 bases; the stretch between them is 12 bases long. Ophthalmopathy patients had moderately to severely active disease, Clinical Activity Score of at least 3, NOSPECS grade of at least 4, and duration under 3 months. Patients with uncontrolled infections, other autoimmune diseases, pregnancy or lactation were excluded. Diagnoses were based on clinical symptoms, serum thyroxine and TRAb, thyroid ultrasound and orbital computed tomography. PBMCs were separated from roughly 10 ml of fresh peripheral blood using Ficoll-Paque density gradient centrifugation. Trizol reagent was used to extract total RNA, and RNA quality was then checked on an Agilent 2100 Bioanalyzer.

The TCR beta CDR3 regions were amplified from the RNA transcripts. The first round of RT-PCR for the TCR CDR3 was performed with the HTBI primer set and the Qiagen OneStep RT-PCR kit. Libraries were constructed in a second round of multiplex PCR, after which size selection and purification were carried out. Sequencing of the libraries was done on an Illumina HiSeq2000 using paired-end 100 bp reads. The original pipeline was this. SOAPnuke was used to process the raw data, throwing out any read that contained adapters or uncalled bases, had a mean Phred below 15, or lacked an exact constant-primer or identifier match. COPE v1.2.5 was used to merge high-quality paired reads, and clonotypes were defined as unique nucleotide sequences. MiTCR v1.1 was used to align the clonotypes against IMGT TRBV, TRBD and TRBJ reference segments. Only V-J combinations with frequency above 0.0001, covering roughly 99% of repertoires, were analysed. A TCS score was defined as the ratio between F50 (clonal expansion) and ExV (chaos), using BLOSUM62-based TCRdist between CDR3 peptides within each V-J. Welch's t-statistics and random forest reduced 500 to 650 V-J features to 10 to 15, which were used in a naive Bayes classifier (R e1071). TCRdb handled the public reads itself, with Q25 trimming in fastp and clone calling in MiXCR, and kept productive beta chains. Entries are consolidated by CDR3 protein sequence, retaining the most common genes and DNA. These V and J calls derive from TCRdb rather than the authors' analysis. The sample table shows hundreds of thousands of distinct CDR3 sequences, and over 15% are seen once. Of the sample, around 61% falls within the top ten clones.

On the study overall, not on this receptor specifically: Ophthalmopathy was separated from stable hyperthyroidism by a 13 V-J signature model, with approximately 89% sensitivity and 81% to 82% specificity obtained in cross-validation and 80%/75% obtained in testing. No statistical method was used to set the sample size in advance, and investigators knew the group allocation. In validation, the model predicted progression to ophthalmopathy with over 60% sensitivity and 72% to 85% specificity, a median of 6.5 months before onset. Most expanded thyroid clonotypes (frequency above 0.001) were also detected in blood, suggesting blood repertoires may reflect thyroid immune responses.

The specimen was blood. The sequence was obtained from a woman aged 55 to 70 with Graves' ophthalmopathy. This chain joins TRBV6-1 to TRBJ2-4; the D region possibly corresponds to TRBD2 (5 bases align). CDR3 region: CASSDPGGLAKNIQYF. The DNA reads as follows: TGTGCCAGCAGTGACCCAGGAGGTCTAGCCAAAAACATTCAGTACTTC.